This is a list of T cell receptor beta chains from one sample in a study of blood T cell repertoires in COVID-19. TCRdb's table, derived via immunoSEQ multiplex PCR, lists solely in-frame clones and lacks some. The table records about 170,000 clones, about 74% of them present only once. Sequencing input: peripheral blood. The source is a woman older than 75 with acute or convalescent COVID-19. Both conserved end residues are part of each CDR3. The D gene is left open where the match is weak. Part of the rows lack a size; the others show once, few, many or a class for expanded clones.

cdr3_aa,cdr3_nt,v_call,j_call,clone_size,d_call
CSVGQGASMGNTIYF,TGCAGCGTGGGACAGGGGGCGAGTATGGGAAACACCATATATTTT,TRBV29-1,TRBJ1-3,few,TRBD1
CASTGYSNQPQHF,TGTGCCAGTACAGGGTATAGCAATCAGCCCCAGCATTTT,TRBV6-4,TRBJ1-5,.,.
CASSLDGGASYEQYF,TGTGCCAGCAGCTTAGATGGCGGAGCCTCCTACGAGCAGTACTTC,TRBV7-9,TRBJ2-7,once,.
CASSLGTSGSPDTQYF,TGCGCCAGCAGCCTGGGGACTAGCGGGAGCCCAGATACGCAGTATTTT,TRBV5-1,TRBJ2-3,.,TRBD2
CASSEPSTGGREKLFF,TGTGCCAGCAGCGAACCCTCGACGGGAGGTAGAGAAAAACTGTTTTTT,TRBV9,TRBJ1-4,few,.
CASRGMDEQFF,TGTGCCAGCCGAGGGATGGATGAGCAGTTCTTC,TRBV3-1/TRBV3-2,TRBJ2-1,.,.
CASSPVGGNTEAFF,TGCGCCAGCAGCCCCGTGGGGGGGAACACTGAAGCTTTCTTT,TRBV5-1,TRBJ1-1,.,.
CASSLGLARVDTQYF,TGTGCCAGCAGCCTCGGACTAGCTAGGGTAGATACGCAGTATTTT,TRBV7-9,TRBJ2-3,.,TRBD2
CASSEQGTDSPLHF,TGCGCCAGCAGTGAGCAGGGAACTGATTCACCCCTCCACTTT,TRBV10-1,TRBJ1-6,.,.
CASSLGLAGREEQFF,TGTGCCAGCTCACTGGGACTAGCGGGACGGGAAGAGCAGTTCTTC,TRBV18,TRBJ2-1,.,TRBD2
CASRRASNQPQHF,TGTGCCAGCAGGAGAGCGAGCAATCAGCCCCAGCATTTT,TRBV27,TRBJ1-5,.,.
CAISEAARRGLETQYF,TGTGCCATCAGTGAGGCCGCGAGACGAGGTTTAGAGACCCAGTACTTC,TRBV10-3,TRBJ2-5,.,.
CASSPVDRNNEKLFF,TGTGCCAGCTCACCAGTTGACAGGAATAATGAAAAACTGTTTTTT,TRBV18,TRBJ1-4,.,.
CASSLERDWDTQYF,TGCGCCAGCAGCTTGGAGCGAGACTGGGATACGCAGTATTTT,TRBV5-1,TRBJ2-3,.,.
CASRTRGGYHNEQFF,TGTGCCAGCAGGACTCGGGGGGGCTATCACAATGAGCAGTTCTTC,TRBV13,TRBJ2-1,.,TRBD2
CASSTGGLLEYEQYF,TGCGCCAGCAGCACGGGAGGCCTTCTAGAGTACGAGCAGTACTTC,TRBV5-1,TRBJ2-7,.,TRBD2
CASSPGGNQPQHF,TGTGCCAGCAGTCCAGGGGGGAATCAGCCCCAGCATTTT,TRBV12-3/TRBV12-4,TRBJ1-5,once,TRBD1
CASSLGGPTSYNEQFF,TGTGCCAGCAGCTTAGGCGGGCCGACCTCCTACAATGAGCAGTTCTTC,TRBV5-6,TRBJ2-1,.,.
CASSFATNEKLFF,TGTGCCAGCAGCTTTGCAACTAATGAAAAACTGTTTTTT,TRBV28,TRBJ1-4,.,.
CASSVADRPQGNEQFF,TGTGCCAGCAGCGTAGCGGACAGGCCACAGGGCAATGAGCAGTTCTTC,TRBV9,TRBJ2-1,.,TRBD1
CASSLGGQGRSGNEKLFF,TGCGCCAGCAGCTTGGGCGGACAGGGAAGGTCGGGTAATGAAAAACTGTTTTTT,TRBV5-1,TRBJ1-4,.,TRBD1
CAWSVGSKLAGGEQFF,TGTGCCTGGAGTGTAGGGTCTAAACTAGCGGGAGGGGAGCAGTTCTTC,TRBV30,TRBJ2-1,.,TRBD2
CASSSPRDRVDPTNYGYTF,TGTGCCAGCAGTTCCCCTCGGGACAGGGTAGACCCTACTAACTATGGCTACACCTTC,TRBV28,TRBJ1-2,.,TRBD1
CASSESIGEITEAFF,TGTGCCAGCAGTGAATCGATCGGGGAGATCACTGAAGCTTTCTTT,TRBV6-1,TRBJ1-1,.,.
CASSLTRDIQETQYF,TGTGCCAGCAGCCTGACGCGCGACATCCAAGAGACCCAGTACTTC,TRBV7-2,TRBJ2-5,.,.
CASSILFGTGVNQPQHF,TGTGCCAGTAGTATCTTATTTGGGACAGGGGTTAATCAGCCCCAGCATTTT,TRBV19,TRBJ1-5,.,TRBD1
CASSLGGAGSPLHF,TGTGCCAGCAGCCTGGGGGGGGCTGGGTCACCCCTCCACTTT,TRBV6-6,TRBJ1-6,many,.
CASRLILQAGRPDTQYF,TGTGCCAGCCGACTTATCTTACAAGCGGGAAGGCCAGATACGCAGTATTTT,TRBV28,TRBJ2-3,.,TRBD2
CASSPGLNNEQFF,TGTGCCAGCAGCCCCGGTCTAAACAATGAGCAGTTCTTC,TRBV11-2,TRBJ2-1,.,.
CASSPGQADEQYF,TGTGCCAGCTCACCGGGACAGGCGGACGAACAGTACTTC,TRBV18,TRBJ2-7,.,TRBD1
CASSPYRGRYGYTF,TGTGCCAGCAGCCCCTACAGGGGACGGTATGGCTACACCTTC,TRBV3-1/TRBV3-2,TRBJ1-2,.,TRBD1
CASRNTPGGGPDTQYF,TGTGCCAGCAGGAACACACCGGGGGGGGGCCCAGATACGCAGTATTTT,TRBV28,TRBJ2-3,once,TRBD2
CASSFDRGRIVSQPQHF,TGTGCCAGCAGTTTCGACAGGGGGCGTATAGTCAGTCAGCCCCAGCATTTT,TRBV6-2/TRBV6-3,TRBJ1-5,.,TRBD1
CASSEVAGYNEQFF,TGTGCCAGCAGTGAAGTAGCTGGATACAATGAGCAGTTCTTC,TRBV6-1,TRBJ2-1,.,.
CASSSDRGRDSPLHF,TGTGCCAGCAGTTCCGACAGGGGAAGGGATTCACCCCTCCACTTT,TRBV27,TRBJ1-6,once,TRBD1
CASSSGTEYNQPQHF,TGTGCCAGCAGCTCCGGGACAGAGTATAATCAGCCCCAGCATTTT,TRBV11-2,TRBJ1-5,.,TRBD1
CASSQRQGKDTQYF,TGTGCCAGCAGCCAACGACAGGGGAAAGATACGCAGTATTTT,TRBV6-5,TRBJ2-3,few,TRBD1
CASSPIVNEQFF,TGTGCCAGCTCACCAATCGTGAATGAGCAGTTCTTC,TRBV18,TRBJ2-1,.,.
CASSGWSGEGDTQYF,TGTGCCAGCAGCGGGTGGAGCGGGGAGGGGGATACGCAGTATTTT,TRBV9,TRBJ2-3,.,TRBD2
CASRETSGVTGELFF,TGTGCCAGCAGGGAGACTAGCGGTGTAACCGGGGAGCTGTTTTTT,TRBV7-3,TRBJ2-2,once,TRBD2
CASSLLGGTPSEQYF,TGTGCCAGCAGCTTACTGGGGGGAACCCCCTCCGAGCAGTACTTC,TRBV7-8,TRBJ2-7,few,.
CASSQNLADTQYF,TGTGCCAGCAGCCAGAATCTAGCAGATACGCAGTATTTT,TRBV14,TRBJ2-3,.,.
CASSSPGTGSYF,TGTGCCAGCAGTTCTCCTGGGACAGGGAGTTACTTC,TRBV6-5,TRBJ2-7,.,TRBD1
CASSLGQAGVEETQYF,TGTGCCAGCAGCTTGGGTCAGGCGGGGGTTGAAGAGACCCAGTACTTC,TRBV5-5,TRBJ2-5,.,TRBD2
CASSVSASTDTQYF,TGTGCCAGCAGCGTTAGCGCTAGCACAGATACGCAGTATTTT,TRBV6-5,TRBJ2-3,.,.
CSVEGDTGLAGLDEQFF,TGCAGCGTTGAGGGGGATACTGGACTAGCGGGACTAGATGAGCAGTTCTTC,TRBV29-1,TRBJ2-1,few,TRBD2
CASSYSSGGGGGTGELFF,TGTGCCAGCAGTTACTCCTCGGGAGGCGGAGGCGGGACCGGGGAGCTGTTTTTT,TRBV6-2/TRBV6-3,TRBJ2-2,once,TRBD2
CASSHPLGGGSLNQPQHF,TGTGCCAGTAGTCATCCCTTAGGGGGGGGTTCCCTCAATCAGCCCCAGCATTTT,TRBV19,TRBJ1-5,.,.